The rows below give T cell receptor beta chains drawn from one sample of a study of blood T cell repertoires in COVID-19. This table comes from immunoSEQ multiplex PCR, and its TCRdb copy is limited to in-frame clones, with some not included. In the table there are 150,000 to 160,000 clones, about 80% of which are singletons. Material for sequencing was peripheral blood. These receptor sequences come from a woman aged 55-70 years with COVID-19, enrolled during active disease. The CDR3 runs from the conserved cysteine through the conserved F or W. The D gene is left open where the match is weak. Only part of the rows carry a size: once, few, many, or a class if the clone is expanded.

v_gene	j_gene	abundance	d_gene	CDR3nt	CDR3aa
TRBV6-5	TRBJ2-3	NA	TRBD1	TGTGCCAGCCAACTGACAGGGAGCATAGATACGCAGTATTTT	CASQLTGSIDTQYF
TRBV6-5	TRBJ1-1	once	NA	TGTGCCATCCAGGGTTTTGGAACTGAAGCTTTCTTT	CAIQGFGTEAFF
TRBV5-3	TRBJ1-5	few	NA	TGTGCCAGAAGCTTCAAGAGACAGAGCAATCAGCCCCAGCATTTT	CARSFKRQSNQPQHF
TRBV5-1	TRBJ2-6	NA	NA	TGCGCCAGCAGTGACTTGATATCCGGGGCCAACGTCCTGACTTTC	CASSDLISGANVLTF
TRBV5-6	TRBJ2-3	NA	NA	TGTGCCAGCAGCTTGGCTTTAATGACAGATACGCAGTATTTT	CASSLALMTDTQYF
TRBV6-6	TRBJ1-6	NA	NA	TGTGCCAGCAGTTACTCAGGGAGTGATAATTCACCCCTCCACTTT	CASSYSGSDNSPLHF
TRBV18	TRBJ1-1	NA	NA	TGTGCCAGCTCACGGGAAAGGCGGGTGAACACTGAAGCTTTCTTT	CASSRERRVNTEAFF
TRBV5-1	TRBJ1-2	NA	NA	TGCGCCAGCAGCACGACAGGCGGGCCTAACTATGGCTACACCTTC	CASSTTGGPNYGYTF
TRBV5-1	TRBJ1-6	NA	NA	TGCGCCAGCAGCATTGGACAGAACCATGGGGTTTCACCCCTCCACTTT	CASSIGQNHGVSPLHF
TRBV19	TRBJ1-5	NA	NA	TGTGCCAGTAGTATAAGGATGGCAGGTTTAAGCAATCAGCCCCAGCATTTT	CASSIRMAGLSNQPQHF
TRBV3-1/TRBV3-2	TRBJ2-1	once	TRBD1	TGTGCCAGCAGTCGCTGGACAGGGGGCAACTACAATGAGCAGTTCTTC	CASSRWTGGNYNEQFF
TRBV10-1	TRBJ1-1	NA	NA	TGCGCCAGCAGCCGCGGTTATTTGGGCACTGAAGCTTTCTTT	CASSRGYLGTEAFF
TRBV18	TRBJ1-4	NA	TRBD1	TGTGCCAGCTCACCAATAGGGACAGGGAATGAAAAACTGTTTTTT	CASSPIGTGNEKLFF
TRBV6-5	TRBJ2-3	NA	NA	TGTGCCAGCAGTTACTCAGAGTCCACAGATACGCAGTATTTT	CASSYSESTDTQYF
TRBV4-2	TRBJ2-4	NA	TRBD2	TGTGCCAGCAGCACGCCGCCGGGACTAGCGGAAAACATTCAGTACTTC	CASSTPPGLAENIQYF
TRBV3-1/TRBV3-2	TRBJ1-6	NA	NA	TGTGCCAGCAGCCCCAGGGTGAATTCACCCCTCCACTTT	CASSPRVNSPLHF
TRBV6-5	TRBJ1-3	NA	NA	TGTGCCAGCAGTACCGGTTACTCTGGAAACACCATATATTTT	CASSTGYSGNTIYF
TRBV5-1	TRBJ2-3	NA	TRBD1	TGCGCCAGCAGCTTTCAGGGGGCGAGCGCAGATACGCAGTATTTT	CASSFQGASADTQYF
TRBV7-8	TRBJ1-2	NA	NA	TGTGCCAGCAGCTTAGCGCTGCAGGGTCAGGGCTACACCTTC	CASSLALQGQGYTF
TRBV5-1	TRBJ1-5	NA	NA	TGCGCCAGCAGCTTGAGTGGAGACAATCAGCCCCAGCATTTT	CASSLSGDNQPQHF
TRBV5-6	TRBJ1-6	NA	NA	TGTGCCAGCAGCTTGGAGGGGTTTAATTCACCCCTCCACTTT	CASSLEGFNSPLHF
TRBV7-2	TRBJ2-2	NA	TRBD2	TGTGCCAGCAGCTTAGTCGGGGGGGCGAACACCGGGGAGCTGTTTTTT	CASSLVGGANTGELFF
TRBV19	TRBJ2-4	NA	TRBD1	TGTGCCAGTAGTACGGGACAGGGGGTTGACATTCAGTACTTC	CASSTGQGVDIQYF
TRBV29-1	TRBJ1-2	once	TRBD1	TGCAGCGTTGAAAGGGGACAGACTAACTATGGCTACACCTTC	CSVERGQTNYGYTF
TRBV21-1	TRBJ1-1	few	NA	TGTGCCAGCAGCACGGCAGGTCTAATCGGTGAAGCTTTCTTT	CASSTAGLIGEAFF
TRBV3-1/TRBV3-2	TRBJ2-3	NA	TRBD2	TGTGCCAGCAGCCATACTAGCGGGGAAACAGATACGCAGTATTTT	CASSHTSGETDTQYF
TRBV6-5	TRBJ2-3	few	TRBD1	TGTGCCAGCACCTTGGACAGGAGTGGTACAGATACGCAGTATTTT	CASTLDRSGTDTQYF
TRBV27	TRBJ2-7	NA	TRBD2	TGTGCCAGCAGTTTGGTGAGACTAGCGGGAGGCGGTGAGCAGTACTTC	CASSLVRLAGGGEQYF
TRBV25-1	TRBJ1-1	once	NA	TGTGCCAGCAGTGAGGGGGGGGCAGGGCGGACTGAAGCTTTCTTT	CASSEGGAGRTEAFF
TRBV2	TRBJ2-2	NA	NA	TGTGCCAGCAAGGAGGGCCGGTTCAACACCGGGGAGCTGTTTTTT	CASKEGRFNTGELFF
TRBV3-1/TRBV3-2	TRBJ1-5	NA	NA	TGTGCCAGCAGCCAAGATGCGGGGGGTTGGGGCAATCAGCCCCAGCATTTT	CASSQDAGGWGNQPQHF
TRBV5-1	TRBJ2-7	NA	TRBD1	TGCGCCAGCAGCTTGGGAGGGGGCCGCTCCTACGAGCAGTACTTC	CASSLGGGRSYEQYF
TRBV5-4	TRBJ1-6	NA	NA	TGTGCCAGCAGCTGGGGTGGGGGGAATACTTCACCCCTCCACTTT	CASSWGGGNTSPLHF